This TCR beta chain came from a study of T cells in Graves' hyperthyroidism and ophthalmopathy. Uncontrolled infections, other autoimmune diseases, pregnancy or lactation led to exclusion of patients. The CDR3 extends over 14 amino acids. The germline V and J ends were trimmed by 3 bases and 3 bases, with 14 bases remaining between them. Germline CDR1 DFQATT, CDR2 SNEGSKA (reference sequence). TCR beta CDR3 region amplification was performed from RNA transcripts. Primed by the HTBI set, a first-round RT-PCR was run on the TCR CDR3. From the multiplex PCR reads, TCRdb called clonotypes with MiXCR, one entry per CDR3 protein. This table holds 96,000 or so distinct CDR3 sequences, around 50% found once. Study-wide results and limits: Most expanded thyroid clonotypes above 0.001 recurred in blood. Stable hyperthyroidism was separated from ophthalmopathy by a model based on 13 V-J features.

Many counts were recorded for this clonotype. The antigen is unknown. The chain uses TRBV20-1 and TRBJ1-1; D may be TRBD1 (5 bases). The clonotype was recovered from a woman aged 40 to 49 with Graves' hyperthyroidism. Sequences were obtained from blood. CDR3 protein: CSARGLRWDTEAFF. CDR3 nucleotide sequence: TGCAGTGCTAGGGGGCTTCGTTGGGACACTGAAGCTTTCTTT.